One sample yielded the 3 T cell receptor beta chains listed below, sequenced in a study of blood T cell repertoires in COVID-19. Profiled with immunoSEQ multiplex PCR; TCRdb holds only in-frame clones, not every one. The sample has roughly 320,000 clones; around nine tenths are singletons. Sequencing was performed on peripheral blood. All receptors derive from a man aged 65 to 79 with acute or convalescent COVID-19.

The chain employs TRBV12-3 or TRBV12-4 and TRBJ1-3, with D hard to call. Trimming removed 5 bases from V and 5 bases from J, with 7 bases in between. CDR3 length: 12 residues. Here the CDR3 reads CASSHTRNTIYF. In DNA, the CDR3 is TGTGCCAGCAGTCATACTCGAAACACCATATATTTT.

The rearrangement uses TRBV2 and TRBJ1-1; 8 bases line up with TRBD1. CDR1 and CDR2 (germline): SNHLY, FYNNEI. V trimming: 4 bases; J trimming: 4 bases; junction bases outside the gene matches: 2. This CDR3 has 13 amino acids. The CDR3 sequence is CASSGQGATEAFF. Here the CDR3 DNA reads TGTGCCAGCAGTGGTCAGGGGGCCACTGAAGCTTTCTTT.

The V gene is TRBV9, the J gene TRBJ2-7; TRBD2 matches at 7 bases. V shed 4 bases and J 4 bases; nucleotides not matched to a gene: 17. The germline gives CDR1 SGDLS, CDR2 YYNGEE. This CDR3 region has 17 residues. CDR3 in amino acids: CASSQETAGLSGYEQYF. For the CDR3, the DNA is TGTGCCAGCAGCCAGGAGACCGCGGGACTAAGTGGTTACGAGCAGTACTTC.